The clone carrying this T cell receptor beta chain came up many times. Its antigen is unknown. The sample belongs to a study of regulatory T cells in long-lasting Graves disease. Study outcomes and limitations: TRBV28, TRBJ1-2 and TRBJ2-5 were segments that persistent disease favored. The study found lower TCR diversity in persistent Graves' patients than in newly diagnosed ones.

Documented time point: newly diagnosed GD, antithyroid drugs for less than 3 months. Preparation of the TCR library used RNA extracted from PBMCs. Germline V lookup: CDR1 SGHTA, CDR2 FQGTGA. The CDR3 is 13 residues long. With 2 bases removed from V and 7 bases from J, the gap between germline ends came to 11 bases. Arm-PCR with iRepertoire HTBI primers amplified the CDR3 regions for these TCR beta libraries. TCRdb redid the calling of the multiplex PCR reads with MiXCR, one entry per CDR3 protein. The sample yields more than 450,000 distinct CDR3 sequences, roughly 16% seen once. These records were also assigned to another study, of T cells in Graves' hyperthyroidism and ophthalmopathy. From that second work: In blood, most of the thyroid clonotypes expanded above 0.001 were also present.

The chain joins TRBV7-3 to TRBJ1-1; D might be TRBD1 (5 bases). The TCR originated in a man between 40 and 49 years old with Graves disease. The sample here was peripheral blood mononuclear cells (PBMCs), taken at new diagnosis, from a patient treated with antithyroid drugs. DNA of the CDR3: TGTGCCAGCAGCTTAGGGGGATTTAGTGAAGCTTTCTTT. Translating gives CASSLGGFSEAFF.